This T cell receptor (beta chain) derives from a study of beta chain features in type 1 diabetes. Central memory, naive, regulatory and stem cell-like memory CD4+ cells were sorted by CD45RO/CCR7/CD25/CD127/CD95/CD27. This clone was detected only a few times. The antigen remains unidentified. Whole-study results and caveats: PCR might show a preference for shorter templates, equally across patients and controls. In every one of the four CD4+ subsets, TCRB CDR3s were moderately but significantly shorter in Type 1 diabetes patients.

V shed 3 bases and J shed 15 bases, with 15 bases lying between them. The germline CDR1 and CDR2 sequences are SGHTA and FQGNSA. The CDR3 loop spans 12 amino acids. TCRB transcripts that were expressed got sequenced, as all of the isolated RNA had been reverse transcribed. The data were produced by immunoSEQ multiplex PCR, yet TCRdb's version contains in-frame clones alone and is incomplete. The sample has 680,000 or so clones, around 16% seen once. The rearrangement links TRBV7-2 to TRBJ2-1; D not certain. The source of this sequence is a man younger than 35 in good health. Sequenced: naive CD4+ T cells from blood. This CDR3 reads CASSLFGPRTFF. The DNA for the CDR3 is TGTGCCAGCAGCTTGTTCGGGCCCAGAACGTTCTTC.